This T cell receptor (beta chain) is from a study of regulatory T cells in long-lasting Graves disease. Arm-PCR with iRepertoire HTBI primers amplified the CDR3 regions for these TCR beta libraries. Each CDR3 protein is one row after TCRdb ran MiXCR on the multiplex PCR reads. The sample contains roughly 440,000 distinct CDR3 sequences, about a sixth of which appear only once. This clonotype was found many times. The time point denotes: newly diagnosed GD, antithyroid drugs for less than 3 months. Generation of the TCR library employed RNA extracted from PBMCs. CDR1 SGHAT and CDR2 FQNNGV come from the germline V gene. Trimming removed 0 bases at V and 3 bases at J, with 14 bases between. This CDR3 has 16 amino acids. These data are also associated with another study on T cells in Graves' hyperthyroidism and ophthalmopathy.

Sequencing was performed on peripheral blood mononuclear cells (PBMCs), taken at new diagnosis, from a patient treated with antithyroid drugs. This sequence was found in a woman under 30 with Graves disease. This rearrangement joins TRBV11-2 to TRBJ2-5; D call uncertain. The CDR3, as DNA: TGTGCCAGCAGCTTAGAGGTGGCCCGAAGAGAAGAGACCCAGTACTTC. Protein: CASSLEVARREETQYF.